The sequence of this TCR beta chain was determined in a study of T cells after yellow fever vaccination. TCRdb reprocessed the 5' RACE reads with MiXCR, giving one entry per CDR3 protein. This sample has hundreds of thousands of distinct CDR3 sequences, with approximately 13% found just once. Trimming took off 3 bases at V and 1 base at J, with 10 bases between the two ends. This CDR3 has 14 residues. Germline assignment: CDR1 MNHEY and CDR2 SVGAGI. The gene calls are TRBV6-5 and TRBJ2-7; D is uncertain. The material was PBMCs, obtained on the day of the yellow fever booster vaccination. The TCR was taken from a man in his thirties or forties who received the YFV17D yellow fever vaccine. The CDR3 here is CASSYDQISYEQYF. CDR3 in DNA: TGTGCCAGCAGTTATGACCAGATATCCTACGAGCAGTACTTC.